The source of this T cell receptor beta chain is a study of neurological immune-mediated disorders. For the sorted libraries, roughly 1.1 million CD4+ or CD8+ T cells were used. This clonotype was counted ten times or more. The trim removed 6 bases at V and 6 bases at J, leaving 11 bases unmatched. This CDR3 spans 14 amino acids. Germline CDR1 DFQATT, CDR2 SNEGSKA (reference sequence). 5'RACE with 10-nucleotide random UMIs generated the cDNA. TCRdb processed the 5' RACE reads anew with MiXCR; each CDR3 protein has one entry. The sample includes tens of thousands of distinct CDR3 sequences, 4.5% to 7% of them seen just once.

V is TRBV20-1 and J is TRBJ1-5; TRBD1 matches 7 bases. The TCR was taken from a woman aged 18-35 years with multiple sclerosis. Material: CD4+ T cells from blood. This CDR3 is CSAPMVGGSQPQHF. CDR3 in DNA: TGCAGTGCCCCGATGGTAGGGGGCTCTCAGCCCCAGCATTTT.